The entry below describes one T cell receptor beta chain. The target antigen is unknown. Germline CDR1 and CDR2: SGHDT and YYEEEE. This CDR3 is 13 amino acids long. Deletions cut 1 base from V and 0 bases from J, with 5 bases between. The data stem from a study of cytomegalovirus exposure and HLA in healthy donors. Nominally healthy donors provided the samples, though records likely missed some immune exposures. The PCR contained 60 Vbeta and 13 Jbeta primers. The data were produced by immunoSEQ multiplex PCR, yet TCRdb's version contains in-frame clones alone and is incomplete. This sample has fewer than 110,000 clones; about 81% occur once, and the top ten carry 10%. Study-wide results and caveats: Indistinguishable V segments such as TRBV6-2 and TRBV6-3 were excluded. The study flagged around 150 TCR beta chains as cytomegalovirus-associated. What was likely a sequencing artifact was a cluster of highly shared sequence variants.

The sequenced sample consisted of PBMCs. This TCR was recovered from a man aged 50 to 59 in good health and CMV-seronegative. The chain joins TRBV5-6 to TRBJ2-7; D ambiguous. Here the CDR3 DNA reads TGTGCCAGCAGCTTGCGTGTCTCCTACGAGCAGTACTTC. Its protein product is CASSLRVSYEQYF.